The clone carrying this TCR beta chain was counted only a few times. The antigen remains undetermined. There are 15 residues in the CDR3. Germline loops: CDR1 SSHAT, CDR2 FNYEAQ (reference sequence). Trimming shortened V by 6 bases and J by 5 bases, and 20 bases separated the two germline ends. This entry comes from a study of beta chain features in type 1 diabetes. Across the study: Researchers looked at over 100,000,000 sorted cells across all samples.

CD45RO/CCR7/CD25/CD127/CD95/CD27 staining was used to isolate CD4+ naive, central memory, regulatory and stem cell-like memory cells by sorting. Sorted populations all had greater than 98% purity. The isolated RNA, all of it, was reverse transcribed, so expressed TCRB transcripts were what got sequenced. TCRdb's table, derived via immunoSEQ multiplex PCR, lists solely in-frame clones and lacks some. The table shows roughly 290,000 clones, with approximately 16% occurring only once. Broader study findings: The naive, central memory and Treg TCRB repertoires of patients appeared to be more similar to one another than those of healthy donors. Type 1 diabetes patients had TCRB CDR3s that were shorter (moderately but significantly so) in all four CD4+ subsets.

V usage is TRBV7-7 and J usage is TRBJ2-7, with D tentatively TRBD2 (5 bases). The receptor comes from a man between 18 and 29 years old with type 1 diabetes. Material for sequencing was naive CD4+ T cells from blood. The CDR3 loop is CASSPTLARSHEQYF. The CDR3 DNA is TGTGCCAGCAGTCCCACCTTAGCGCGGTCCCACGAGCAGTACTTC.